The rows below give T cell receptor beta chains drawn from one sample of a study of persistence of HIV-infected CD4 T cells. Profiled with immunoSEQ multiplex PCR; TCRdb holds only in-frame clones, not every one. The sample carries about 36,000 clones, roughly 84% recorded once. No cognate antigen is known for these TCRs. The material sequenced was cultured CD4+ T cells from PBMCs, taken from a patient who received antiretroviral therapy. The receptors derive from an adult with HIV. The donor label of this sample is uncertain. Each CDR3 is given with its conserved first and last residue. The D gene is left open where the match is weak. A row's size may be missing; if present it is once, few, many or a size class.

J gene	clone size	V gene	D gene	CDR3 protein	CDR3 DNA
TRBJ2-2	-	TRBV19	-	CASSMSGWDTGELFF	TGTGCCAGTAGTATGTCAGGTTGGGACACCGGGGAGCTGTTTTTT
TRBJ2-1	-	TRBV2	TRBD2	CASRKIAGGQNEQFF	TGTGCCAGCAGGAAAATAGCGGGGGGGCAAAATGAGCAGTTCTTC
TRBJ1-3	-	TRBV6-5	-	CASREGGASGNTIYF	TGTGCCAGTCGCGAGGGGGGTGCCTCTGGAAACACCATATATTTT
TRBJ2-2	-	TRBV6-5	-	CASSYSVGVNTGELFF	TGTGCCAGCAGTTACTCAGTTGGGGTGAACACCGGGGAGCTGTTTTTT
TRBJ2-7	-	TRBV2	-	CASRGVYEQYF	TGTGCCAGCCGAGGCGTTTACGAGCAGTACTTC
TRBJ2-1	-	TRBV7-3	TRBD1	CASRLDRGEQFF	TGTGCCAGCAGGTTGGACAGGGGGGAGCAGTTCTTC
TRBJ1-4	few	TRBV3-1/TRBV3-2	TRBD1	CASSQVTQGREKLFF	TGTGCCAGCAGCCAAGTTACACAGGGGAGAGAAAAACTGTTTTTT
TRBJ2-7	-	TRBV28	-	CASRLFASSSYEQYF	TGTGCCAGCAGACTTTTTGCCAGTAGCTCCTACGAGCAGTACTTC
TRBJ2-7	-	TRBV7-3	-	CASSLSPEHEQYF	TGTGCCAGCAGCTTAAGTCCGGAACACGAGCAGTACTTC
TRBJ1-2	-	TRBV28	-	CASSLGGFGYTF	TGTGCCAGCAGTTTAGGGGGTTTTGGCTACACCTTC
TRBJ1-2	few	TRBV5-1	-	CASSLGGAQTNYGYTF	TGCGCCAGCAGCTTAGGGGGGGCCCAGACTAACTATGGCTACACCTTC
TRBJ2-7	-	TRBV5-1	-	CASSLGSLAEEQYF	TGCGCCAGCAGCTTAGGAAGCTTGGCTGAAGAGCAGTACTTC
TRBJ1-2	-	TRBV29-1	TRBD1	CSSTGNYGYTF	TGCAGCTCGACAGGGAACTATGGCTACACCTTC
TRBJ2-1	-	TRBV7-3	-	CASSLTVRGAYNEQFF	TGTGCCAGCAGCTTAACCGTAAGGGGGGCCTACAATGAGCAGTTCTTC
TRBJ1-4	-	TRBV29-1	-	CSVEEGGTNEKLFF	TGCAGCGTTGAAGAGGGGGGAACTAATGAAAAACTGTTTTTT
TRBJ2-6	-	TRBV3-1/TRBV3-2	-	CASSLRGPGANVLTF	TGTGCCAGCAGTCTCAGGGGTCCTGGGGCCAACGTCCTGACTTTC
TRBJ2-6	-	TRBV7-8	-	CASSWTRGGHTFSGANVLTF	TGTGCCAGCAGCTGGACTCGTGGGGGGCACACCTTCTCTGGGGCCAACGTCCTGACTTTC
TRBJ2-2	-	TRBV15	-	CATSRLNRNTGELFF	TGTGCCACCAGCAGACTTAACAGGAACACCGGGGAGCTGTTTTTT
TRBJ1-4	-	TRBV5-6	-	CASSWGRNEKLFF	TGTGCCAGCAGCTGGGGGCGTAATGAAAAACTGTTTTTT
TRBJ2-3	once	TRBV11-3	-	CASSSRGGYDTQYF	TGTGCCAGCAGCTCGAGGGGGGGCTACGATACGCAGTATTTT
TRBJ1-5	-	TRBV28	-	CASHNSYSNQPQHF	TGTGCCAGCCATAACAGCTATAGCAATCAGCCCCAGCATTTT
TRBJ2-7	-	TRBV7-8	TRBD1	CASSLTSGTGHTYEQYF	TGTGCCAGCAGCTTAACCTCCGGGACAGGTCATACCTACGAGCAGTACTTC
TRBJ1-4	-	TRBV5-1	-	CASSLNPQGNEKLFF	TGCGCCAGCAGCTTGAACCCACAGGGTAATGAAAAACTGTTTTTT
TRBJ1-4	-	TRBV7-9	-	CASSLGQAGEKLFF	TGTGCCAGCAGCTTAGGACAGGCTGGTGAAAAACTGTTTTTT
TRBJ2-3	-	TRBV2	TRBD1	CATRTGVGTDTQYF	TGTGCCACCCGGACAGGGGTCGGTACAGATACGCAGTATTTT
TRBJ1-4	-	TRBV29-1	TRBD1	CSFEGGRGFHPGKLFF	TGCAGCTTTGAGGGGGGCAGGGGGTTCCACCCTGGAAAACTGTTTTTT
TRBJ2-7	once	TRBV9	TRBD1	CASSVVGTGRYDEQYF	TGTGCCAGCAGCGTAGTTGGGACAGGGAGGTACGACGAGCAGTACTTC
TRBJ2-3	once	TRBV6-6	TRBD2	CASSPKLGLAGNTQYF	TGTGCCAGCAGCCCGAAGCTGGGACTAGCGGGAAATACGCAGTATTTT
TRBJ1-6	few	TRBV9	TRBD1	CASSVEWTGGSPLHF	TGTGCCAGCAGCGTAGAGTGGACAGGGGGTTCACCCCTCCACTTT
TRBJ2-6	-	TRBV5-1	-	CASSLALSGANVLTF	TGCGCCAGCAGCTTGGCCCTCTCTGGGGCCAACGTCCTGACTTTC
TRBJ2-7	few	TRBV5-1	TRBD2	CASSFATSGGSSYEQYF	TGCGCCAGCAGCTTCGCTACTAGCGGGGGGAGCTCCTACGAGCAGTACTTC
TRBJ1-3	-	TRBV5-1	-	CASSIRSTGSGDTIYF	TGCGCCAGCAGCATCCGATCCACCGGGTCTGGAGACACCATATATTTT
TRBJ1-4	-	TRBV19	TRBD1	CASSATGVENEKLFF	TGTGCCAGTAGTGCCACAGGGGTTGAAAATGAAAAACTGTTTTTT
TRBJ2-7	-	TRBV27	TRBD2	CASIPGLAHYEQYF	TGTGCCAGCATACCGGGACTAGCCCACTACGAGCAGTACTTC
TRBJ2-7	-	TRBV28	-	CASSFQSGNIYEQYF	TGTGCCAGCAGTTTTCAGTCAGGGAATATTTACGAGCAGTACTTC
TRBJ2-5	-	TRBV7-9	-	CASSLARAGETQYF	TGTGCCAGCAGCTTAGCGAGGGCGGGTGAGACCCAGTACTTC